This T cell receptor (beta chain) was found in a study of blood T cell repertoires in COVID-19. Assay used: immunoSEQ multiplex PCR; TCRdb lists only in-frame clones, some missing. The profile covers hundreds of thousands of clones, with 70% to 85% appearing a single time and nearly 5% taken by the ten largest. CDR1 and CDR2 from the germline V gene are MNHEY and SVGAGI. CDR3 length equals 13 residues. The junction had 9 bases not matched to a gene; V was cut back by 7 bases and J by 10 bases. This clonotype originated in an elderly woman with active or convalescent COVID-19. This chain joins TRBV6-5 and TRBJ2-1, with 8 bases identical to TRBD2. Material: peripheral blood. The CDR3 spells CASIRDSGIEQFF. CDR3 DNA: TGTGCCAGCATAAGGGATAGCGGGATCGAGCAGTTCTTC.